This record concerns one T cell receptor beta chain sequence. This specimen belongs to a study of T cell responses to AZD1222 COVID-19 vaccine. Germline CDR1 and CDR2: KGHSH and LQKENI. The V segment lost 3 bases and the J segment 1 base; nucleotides outside the gene matches: 4. This CDR3 has 16 amino acids. Measured with immunoSEQ multiplex PCR; TCRdb has only the in-frame clones, and not every one. The sample consists of roughly 69,000 clones, over 70% of them appearing once. The TCR comes from an adult who received the AZD1222 COVID-19 vaccine. The sequencing used peripheral blood, collected 28 days after the second AZD1222 dose. The chain is built from TRBV18 and TRBJ2-1; 9 positions agree with TRBD1. The chain's CDR3 is CASSPKTGGSYNEQFF. For the CDR3, the DNA is TGTGCCAGCTCACCGAAGACAGGGGGTTCCTACAATGAGCAGTTCTTC.